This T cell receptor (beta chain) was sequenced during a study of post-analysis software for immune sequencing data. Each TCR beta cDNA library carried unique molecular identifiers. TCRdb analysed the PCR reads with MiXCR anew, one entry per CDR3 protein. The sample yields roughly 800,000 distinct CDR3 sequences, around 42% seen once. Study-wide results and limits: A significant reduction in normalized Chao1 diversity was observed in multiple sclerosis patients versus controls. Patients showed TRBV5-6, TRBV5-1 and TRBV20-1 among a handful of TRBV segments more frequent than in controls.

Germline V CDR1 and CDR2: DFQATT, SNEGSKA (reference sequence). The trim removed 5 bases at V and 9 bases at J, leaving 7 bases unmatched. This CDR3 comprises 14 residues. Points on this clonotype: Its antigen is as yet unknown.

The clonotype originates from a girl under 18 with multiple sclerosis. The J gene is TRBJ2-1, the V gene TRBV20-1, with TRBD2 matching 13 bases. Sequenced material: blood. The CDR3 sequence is CSAPRLAGGAEQFF. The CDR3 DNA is TGCAGTGCTCCACGACTAGCGGGAGGCGCTGAGCAGTTCTTC.